This T cell receptor (beta chain) was sequenced for a study of CD4 T cell repertoires in COVID-19. Study-level background: CFSE-low cells expanded about nine days with IL-2, then restimulated with other coronavirus spikes.

Overall study results and limits: Suggested intraclonal diversification: top SARS-CoV-2-reactive clonotypes appeared in two or three memory subsets.

The assay was immunoSEQ multiplex PCR, and TCRdb's table has in-frame clones only and misses some. The sample records more than 65,000 clones, about four fifths being singletons. These patients had recovered from COVID-19 ranging mild to severe. Sequencing was done directly on freshly isolated, uncultured memory T cells. Turning to this clone: What it recognizes is unknown.

The CDR3 has 17 amino acids. Per germline, CDR1 SGHAT and CDR2 FQNNGV. Trimming shortened V by 1 base and J by 1 base, and 16 bases separated the two germline ends. J is TRBJ1-1 and V is TRBV11-2; D is unresolved. This clonotype originated in a human donor who had COVID-19. The sequencing used CD4+ T cells from peripheral blood, collected after recovery from COVID-19. The CDR3 here is CASSLADHAKGNTEAFF. CDR3 bases: TGTGCCAGCAGCTTAGCAGACCATGCAAAGGGGAACACTGAAGCTTTCTTT.